One sample yielded the 32 T cell receptor beta chains listed below, sequenced in a study of blood T cell repertoires in COVID-19. Libraries were prepared by immunoSEQ multiplex PCR; TCRdb keeps only in-frame clonotypes and omits some of them. The sample comprises 270,000 or so clones, roughly 84% of which are singletons, and around 3.2% rests with the top ten. Sequencing used peripheral blood. The origin of the receptors is a woman between 18 and 30 years old with acute or convalescent COVID-19.

This clone showed up just once. The chain carries TRBV5-1 and TRBJ2-1; D might be TRBD2 (5 bases). V lost 1 base and J 7 bases, leaving 18 bases between the germline ends. CDR1 and CDR2 from the germline V gene are SGHRS and YFSETQ. CDR3 size: 16 residues. The CDR3 protein is CASSLLGSGPRNEQFF. CDR3 bases: TGCGCCAGCAGCTTGTTAGGGAGCGGACCTAGAAATGAGCAGTTCTTC. Variable domain in full (rest from reference TRBV5-1 and TRBJ2-1): KAGVTQTPRYLIKTRGQQVTLSCSPISGHRSVSWYQQTPGQGLQFLFEYFSETQRNKGNFPGRFSGRQFSNSRSEMNVSTLELGDSALYLCASSLLGSGPRNEQFFGPGTRLTVL.

The chain is built from TRBV4-2 and TRBJ1-4, with D possibly being TRBD1 (6 bases). The CDR3 consists of 15 residues. Germline loops: CDR1 LGHNA, CDR2 YNFKEQ. Deletions cut 0 bases from V and 9 bases from J, with 14 bases between. The CDR3 DNA sequence: TGTGCCAGCAGCCAAGAAGGGGGGGGCGGGAAAAAACTGTTTTTT. Its protein is CASSQEGGGGKKLFF.

The V call is TRBV7-2, the J call TRBJ1-1; 9 positions match TRBD1. With 5 bases clipped from V and 4 bases from J, the junction kept 8 bases outside the gene matches. Germline V gene data show CDR1 as SGHTA and CDR2 as FQGNSA. The CDR3 has 15 amino acids. The CDR3 here is CASSLLGQGRTEAFF. In DNA form, the CDR3 reads TGTGCCAGCAGCCTCTTAGGACAGGGGCGCACTGAAGCTTTCTTT.

The chain uses TRBV7-9 and TRBJ1-6; weak D call: TRBD1 (5 bases). The CDR3 has 16 amino acids. With 7 bases removed from V and 2 bases from J, the gap between germline ends came to 15 bases. Germline V gene sequence: CDR1 SEHNR, CDR2 FQNEAQ (reference sequence). CDR3 sequence: CASIETGEAYNSPLHF. In DNA, the CDR3 is TGTGCCAGCATTGAAACAGGAGAGGCCTATAATTCACCCCTCCACTTT.

The V and J genes are TRBV4-3 and TRBJ2-3; a possible D gene is TRBD2 (6 bases). The germline CDR1 and CDR2 sequences are LGHNA and YSLEER. V was clipped by 0 bases and J by 4 bases, with 8 bases between them. The CDR3 has 14 residues. CDR3 nucleotides: TGCGCCAGCAGCCAAGAGCGGGGCGCAGATACGCAGTATTTT. This encodes CASSQERGADTQYF.

The chain carries TRBV11-2 and TRBJ2-7; 7 bases fit TRBD1. The length of the CDR3 is 15 residues. The V segment lost 5 bases and the J segment 3 bases; nucleotides outside the gene matches: 10. The V gene's germline CDR1 is SGHAT and CDR2 FQNNGV. The CDR3 reads CASSMGGSGGYEQYF. The CDR3 DNA reads as TGTGCCAGCAGCATGGGCGGATCAGGGGGCTACGAGCAGTACTTC.

The gene calls are TRBV6-9 and TRBJ1-1; the match to TRBD1 covers 8 bases. Germline CDR1 reads MNHGY; CDR2 reads SVAAGI. The CDR3 is made up of 13 amino acids. CDR3 in DNA: TGTCCCCAGGGGAGACAGGGGTACACTGAAGCTTTCTTT. It translates to CPQGRQGYTEAFF.

Only one count was recorded for this clone. The CDR3 here is CASSQVGGSQYNEQFF. The CDR3 region has the DNA TGTGCCAGCAGCCAAGTTGGCGGGAGTCAGTACAATGAGCAGTTCTTC. The chain recombines TRBV14 with TRBJ2-1, with 7 bases that match TRBD2. After removal of 1 base from V and 4 bases from J, the junction contained 7 bases not matched to a gene. The CDR3 has 16 residues. Germline CDR1 SGHDN, CDR2 FVKESK.

The chain links TRBV27 to TRBJ1-2; D remains unclear. Germline assignment: CDR1 MNHEY and CDR2 SMNVEV (reference sequence). With 1 base removed from V and 2 bases from J, the gap between germline ends came to 14 bases. The CDR3 totals 16 residues. The CDR3 is CASSLFGGNLNYGYTF. In nucleotides, the CDR3 is TGTGCCAGCAGTTTATTTGGAGGGAATTTGAACTATGGCTACACCTTC.

The rearrangement links TRBV7-9 to TRBJ2-7; D not resolved. V shed 2 bases and J shed 4 bases, with 6 bases lying between them. There are 12 residues in the CDR3. CDR1 is SEHNR, CDR2 FQNEAQ, per germline (reference sequence). The CDR3 reads CASSLISYEQYF. The DNA for the CDR3 is TGTGCCAGCAGCTTAATCAGTTACGAGCAGTACTTC.

The V and J genes are TRBV27 and TRBJ2-5, with TRBD2 matching 9 bases. The V gene's germline CDR1 is MNHEY and CDR2 SMNVEV (reference sequence). The V and J ends lost 5 bases and 2 bases, in that order; junction bases with no gene match: 9. This CDR3 is 16 amino acids long. CDR3 amino acids: CASSTRLAEAQETQYF. CDR3 nucleotides: TGTGCCAGCAGTACCCGACTAGCGGAAGCTCAAGAGACCCAGTACTTC.

The chain carries TRBV7-9 and TRBJ1-6; 9 nucleotides match TRBD1. Germline assignment: CDR1 SEHNR and CDR2 FQNEAQ (reference sequence). The CDR3 totals 15 residues. V shed 1 base and J 6 bases; nucleotides not matched to a gene: 1. Here the CDR3 DNA reads TGTGCCAGCAGCTTAGTGGACAGGGGTAATTCACCCCTCCACTTT. Protein: CASSLVDRGNSPLHF.

The chain recombines TRBV19 with TRBJ1-3; D may be TRBD1 (5 bases). This CDR3 region has 16 residues. V was clipped by 10 bases and J by 2 bases, with 21 bases between them. Per the germline V gene, CDR1 is LNHDA and CDR2 is SQIVND (reference sequence). The CDR3 bases are TGTGCCACGAGGAGAAACACAGGTCTTACTGGAAACACCATATATTTT. It translates to CATRRNTGLTGNTIYF.

The V and J genes are TRBV4-1 and TRBJ2-7, with D possibly matching TRBD2 (7 bases). The CDR3 consists of 15 residues. V lost 5 bases to trimming and J lost 2 bases, with 16 bases between them. The germline V gene has CDR1 MGHRA and CDR2 YSYEKL. CDR3 residues: CASSGEGGRTYEQYF. The CDR3 bases are TGCGCCAGCAGCGGCGAGGGGGGGAGAACCTACGAGCAGTACTTC.

The V gene is TRBV11-2, the J gene TRBJ1-3; the D gene is possibly TRBD1 (5 bases). This CDR3 region has 13 residues. Trimming pared 5 bases from V and 3 bases from J, leaving 8 bases between. Germline V lookup: CDR1 SGHAT, CDR2 FQNNGV. CDR3 in amino acids: CASSAGNGNTIYF. In DNA form, the CDR3 reads TGTGCCAGCAGCGCAGGGAATGGAAACACCATATATTTT. The full variable domain, with the rest looked up from reference TRBV11-2 and TRBJ1-3, is EAGVAQSPRYKIIEKRQSVAFWCNPISGHATLYWYQQILGQGPKLLIQFQNNGVVDDSQLPKDRFSAERLKGVDSTLKIQPAKLEDSAVYLCASSAGNGNTIYFGEGSWLTVV.

The chain couples TRBV7-2 to TRBJ2-1; 9 bases are shared with TRBD2. J was trimmed by 9 bases and V by 3 bases; bases with no gene match: 9. The CDR3 has 15 amino acids. CDR1 is SGHTA and CDR2 is FQGNSA in the germline V gene. The CDR3 bases are TGTGCCAGCAGCTTTGCCGGGACTAGCCTTAGTGAGCAGTTCTTC. Amino acids: CASSFAGTSLSEQFF.

With respect to this clone: A read error may produce the germline difference seen at one junction end. The rearrangement links TRBV11-2 to TRBJ1-2, with TRBD1 as a possible D gene (5 bases). Germline V CDR1 and CDR2: SGHAT, FQNNGV. This CDR3 region has 15 residues. The CDR3 bases are TGTGCCAGCAACTTAGGCCCAGGGATGAACTATGGCTACACCTTC. Its translation: CASNLGPGMNYGYTF.

The chain couples TRBV19 to TRBJ2-7; a possible D gene is TRBD2 (7 bases). The CDR3 runs to 14 residues. V shed 6 bases and J shed 3 bases, with 15 bases lying between them. Germline V lookup: CDR1 LNHDA, CDR2 SQIVND (reference sequence). The CDR3 here is CASSVAGASYEQYF. The CDR3 coding sequence is TGTGCCAGTAGCGTCGCGGGGGCTAGCTACGAGCAGTACTTC.

The rearrangement uses TRBV6-2 or TRBV6-3 and TRBJ2-3; weak D call: TRBD2 (7 bases). CDR1 and CDR2 from the germline V gene are MNHEY and SVGEGT. The CDR3 contains 17 residues. Trimming removed 2 bases from V and 2 bases from J, with 17 bases in between. In DNA, the CDR3 is TGTGCCAGCAGTTACAACGATCGAGGGGGGGACACAGATACGCAGTATTTT. It translates to CASSYNDRGGDTDTQYF.

This chain uses TRBV9 with TRBJ2-3; no reliable D call. The CDR3 has 16 residues. The V end was cut by 3 bases, the J end by 11 bases, with 25 bases between. The germline V gene has CDR1 SGDLS and CDR2 YYNGEE. DNA of the CDR3: TGTGCCAGCAGCGAGAGCTTGAGACACAGAACGAACGAGCAGTATTTT. Protein sequence: CASSESLRHRTNEQYF.

The V call is TRBV6-5, the J call TRBJ1-1; D is uncertain. There are 14 residues in the CDR3. V lost 6 bases to trimming and J lost 10 bases, with 21 bases between them. CDR1 is MNHEY and CDR2 is SVGAGI in the germline V gene. The CDR3 region has the DNA TGTGCCAGCAGGGGCCCGGCGGGAACCCCTGGAGCTTTCTTT. Amino acids: CASRGPAGTPGAFF.

This clone was observed a single time. This rearrangement joins TRBV7-2 to TRBJ1-2, with 8 bases aligning to TRBD1. The germline gives CDR1 SGHTA, CDR2 FQGNSA. The J segment lost 6 bases and the V segment lost 5 bases, leaving 5 bases of the junction unmatched. The CDR3 runs 13 residues. In DNA, the CDR3 is TGTGCCAGCAGCACGGACAGGGTTGATGGCTACACCTTC. This gives the protein CASSTDRVDGYTF.

This chain links TRBV6-5 with TRBJ1-2; TRBD1 might be the D (5 bases). V shed 7 bases and J shed 8 bases, with 20 bases lying between them. The germline V gene has CDR1 MNHEY and CDR2 SVGAGI. The CDR3 is made up of 14 amino acids. DNA of the CDR3: TGTGCCAGCATCCCCTCGGGGGAACCGCGGGGCTACACCTTC. Its translation is CASIPSGEPRGYTF.

There are a few counts of this clone. CDR3 protein: CASSWDTNTEAFF. For the CDR3, the DNA is TGTGCCAGCAGCTGGGACACGAACACTGAAGCTTTCTTT. The rearrangement joins TRBV2 to TRBJ1-1; weak D call: TRBD1 (6 bases). This CDR3 is built from 13 residues. The germline CDR1 and CDR2 sequences are SNHLY and FYNNEI. Trimming shortened V by 6 bases and J by 1 base, and 9 bases separated the two germline ends.

The genes are TRBV6-5 and TRBJ2-1; 7 nucleotides agree with TRBD2. The CDR3 is made up of 11 amino acids. Trimming cost V 6 bases and J 10 bases; bases outside gene matches: 3. Germline V gives CDR1 MNHEY, CDR2 SVGAGI. The CDR3 protein is CASRRSGEQFF. CDR3 bases: TGTGCCAGCAGGCGTAGCGGGGAGCAGTTCTTC.

The CDR3 protein is CASSTTGVRNSPLHF. The CDR3 DNA reads TGTGCCAGCAGTACGACAGGGGTAAGGAATTCACCCCTCCACTTT. The gene calls are TRBV28 and TRBJ1-6; 8 bases are shared with TRBD1. Losses at the gene ends were 5 bases for V and 7 bases for J; bases not matched to a gene: 7. The CDR3 totals 15 residues. CDR1 and CDR2 from the germline V gene are MDHEN and SYDVKM.

This chain uses TRBV2 with TRBJ1-1, with D possibly TRBD1 on 5 matching bases. V lost 0 bases to trimming and J lost 4 bases, with 12 bases between them. There are 15 residues in the CDR3. Looked up from germline, CDR1 is SNHLY and CDR2 is FYNNEI. The CDR3 DNA reads as TGTGCCAGCAGTGAAGCGGGCCGGGGGGGCACTGAAGCTTTCTTT. Its protein is CASSEAGRGGTEAFF.

The V gene is TRBV7-9, the J gene TRBJ2-7, with TRBD1 matching over 8 bases. Germline-derived CDR1 and CDR2 are SEHNR and FQNEAQ (reference sequence). The CDR3 contains 15 residues. V shed 3 bases, J shed 3 bases, and the junction held 7 bases outside the gene matches. The CDR3 nucleotides are TGTGCCAGCAGCTTCGTCGGACAGGGTTTCTACGAGCAGTACTTC. It codes for CASSFVGQGFYEQYF. Combining the CDR3 with reference TRBV7-9 and TRBJ2-7 gives the whole variable domain DTGVSQNPRHKITKRGQNVTFRCDPISEHNRLYWYRQTLGQGPEFLTYFQNEAQLEKSRLLSDRFSAERPKGSFSTLEIQRTEQGDSAMYLCASSFVGQGFYEQYFGPGTRLTVT.

The chain employs TRBV9 and TRBJ1-1; D may be TRBD1 (6 bases). The CDR3 sequence is 14 residues long. V dropped 3 bases and J dropped 1 base, with 10 bases sitting between them. CDR1 and CDR2 from the germline V gene are SGDLS and YYNGEE. CDR3 nucleotide sequence: TGTGCCAGCAGCGACTCGACAGGGAACACTGAAGCTTTCTTT. It yields the protein CASSDSTGNTEAFF.

The rearrangement joins TRBV6-5 to TRBJ1-2, with D possibly being TRBD1 (6 bases). Germline CDR1 and CDR2: MNHEY and SVGAGI. CDR3 length: 14 residues. Trimming pared 8 bases from V and 8 bases from J, leaving 21 bases between. CDR3 coding DNA: TGTGCCAGCCTCAGTCGCCAGGGGCTCTCGGGCTACACCTTC. Its translation is CASLSRQGLSGYTF.

Here the CDR3 reads CASRRPGHTGGDNQPQHF. DNA of the CDR3: TGTGCCAGCAGGCGACCGGGACACACGGGGGGGGACAATCAGCCCCAGCATTTT. The genes are TRBV28 and TRBJ1-5, with D perhaps TRBD1 (6 bases). V shed 6 bases and J shed 3 bases, with 24 bases lying between them. CDR3 length: 18 residues. Germline V gene lookup returns CDR1 MDHEN and CDR2 SYDVKM.

The CDR3 DNA reads as TGCGCCAGCAGCTTGGCCGGTGGAGGGGGCGGCTACACCTTC. Residues: CASSLAGGGGGYTF. This rearrangement joins TRBV5-1 to TRBJ1-2, with 7 bases that match TRBD1. V gave up 0 bases and J gave up 8 bases; unmatched junction bases: 7. Germline V gene data show CDR1 as SGHRS and CDR2 as YFSETQ. The CDR3 extends over 14 amino acids.